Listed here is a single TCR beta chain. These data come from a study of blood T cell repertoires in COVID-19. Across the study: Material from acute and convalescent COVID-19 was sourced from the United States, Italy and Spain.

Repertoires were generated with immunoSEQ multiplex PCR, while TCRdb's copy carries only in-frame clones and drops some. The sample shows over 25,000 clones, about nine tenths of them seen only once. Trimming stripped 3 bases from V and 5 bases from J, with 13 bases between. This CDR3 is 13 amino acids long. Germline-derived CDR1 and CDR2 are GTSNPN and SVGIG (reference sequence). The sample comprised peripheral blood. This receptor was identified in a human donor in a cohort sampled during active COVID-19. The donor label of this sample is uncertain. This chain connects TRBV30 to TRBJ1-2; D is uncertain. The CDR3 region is CAWRRAKYYGYTF. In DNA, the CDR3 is TGTGCCTGGAGGAGGGCCAAGTATTATGGCTACACCTTC.